Listed below are T cell receptor beta chains from one sample, sequenced in a study of T cells after posttransplantation cyclophosphamide. This table comes from immunoSEQ multiplex PCR, and its TCRdb copy is limited to in-frame clones, with some not included. Singletons are absent from the sample, which has 9,500 to 15,000 clones. The input for sequencing was PBMCs, taken after allogeneic stem cell transplant with posttransplant cyclophosphamide. The source of these receptors is a female patient aged 40-50 years who received an allogeneic stem cell transplant from a related donor, was CMV-positive, and had acute GVHD only. Among the T cells, some may be from the graft donor. Each CDR3 is given with its conserved first and last residue. Fields, in order: clone size, J gene, D gene, V gene, CDR3 length, CDR3 protein, CDR3 DNA. A D gene is named only where the DNA matches it firmly. The listing skips clone size in some rows; elsewhere it reads once, few, many or a size class.

size: many; J: TRBJ1-2; D: .; V: TRBV5-6; length: 15; CDR3: CASSFGTAELYGYTF; DNA: TGTGCCAGCAGCTTCGGTACAGCAGAGCTTTATGGCTACACCTTC
size: many; J: TRBJ1-2; D: TRBD1; V: TRBV10-3; length: 13; CDR3: CAISVSQGGGYTF; DNA: TGTGCCATCAGTGTATCACAGGGGGGAGGCTACACCTTC
size: few; J: TRBJ1-6; D: .; V: TRBV18; length: 17; CDR3: CASSPQGGAPVNSPLHF; DNA: TGTGCCAGCTCACCGCAAGGGGGGGCGCCCGTCAATTCACCCCTCCACTTT
size: many; J: TRBJ2-3; D: TRBD2; V: TRBV11-3; length: 15; CDR3: CASSRSGRVSVTQYF; DNA: TGTGCCAGCAGTCGAAGCGGGAGGGTGTCTGTTACGCAGTATTTT
size: few; J: TRBJ2-3; D: TRBD1; V: TRBV10-3; length: 18; CDR3: CAISESLGQGAPRDTQYF; DNA: TGTGCCATCAGTGAGTCTTTAGGACAGGGGGCGCCGAGAGATACGCAGTATTTT
size: many; J: TRBJ1-4; D: .; V: TRBV19; length: 13; CDR3: CASSMVLNEKLFF; DNA: TGTGCCAGTAGTATGGTACTTAATGAAAAACTGTTTTTT
size: many; J: TRBJ2-3; D: .; V: TRBV18; length: 16; CDR3: CASSIRGRAVTDTQYF; DNA: TGTGCCAGCTCAATCAGGGGAAGGGCGGTCACAGATACGCAGTATTTT
size: many; J: TRBJ2-5; D: .; V: TRBV6-1; length: 13; CDR3: CASSGQAQETQYF; DNA: TGTGCCAGCAGTGGACAGGCTCAAGAGACCCAGTACTTC
size: many; J: TRBJ1-1; D: .; V: TRBV19; length: 18; CDR3: CASSIRARAGAGGLEAFF; DNA: TGTGCCAGTAGTATCCGAGCCCGCGCGGGGGCAGGAGGTCTTGAAGCTTTCTTT
size: few; J: TRBJ2-4; D: .; V: TRBV7-2; length: 17; CDR3: CASSLIGRSLAKNIQYF; DNA: TGTGCCAGCAGCCTAATCGGTCGGAGTCTAGCCAAAAACATTCAGTACTTC
size: many; J: TRBJ2-4; D: TRBD2; V: TRBV5-1; length: 16; CDR3: CASSLGLALAKNIQYF; DNA: TGCGCCAGCAGCCTCGGACTAGCCCTAGCCAAAAACATTCAGTACTTC
size: many; J: TRBJ1-1; D: .; V: TRBV7-2; length: 15; CDR3: CASSFGGGLGTEAFF; DNA: TGTGCCAGCAGCTTTGGGGGGGGGCTGGGCACTGAAGCTTTCTTT
size: many; J: TRBJ2-3; D: .; V: TRBV6-5; length: 13; CDR3: CASNAGFTDTQYF; DNA: TGTGCCAGCAATGCGGGATTCACAGATACGCAGTATTTT
size: .; J: TRBJ2-2; D: .; V: TRBV29-1; length: 14; CDR3: CSAARGGNTGELFF; DNA: TGCAGCGCGGCGCGGGGCGGGAACACCGGGGAGCTGTTTTTT
size: many; J: TRBJ1-4; D: TRBD1; V: TRBV7-9; length: 16; CDR3: CASSPSTGTTNEKLFF; DNA: TGTGCCAGCAGCCCTTCGACAGGGACAACTAATGAAAAACTGTTTTTT
size: many; J: TRBJ2-1; D: TRBD2; V: TRBV29-1; length: 13; CDR3: CSVNVAGVHEQFF; DNA: TGCAGCGTTAACGTAGCGGGAGTTCATGAGCAGTTCTTC
size: many; J: TRBJ1-3; D: TRBD1; V: TRBV5-1; length: 15; CDR3: CASSRATGAGNTIYF; DNA: TGCGCCAGCAGCCGAGCGACAGGGGCTGGAAACACCATATATTTT
size: .; J: TRBJ2-3; D: .; V: TRBV9; length: 14; CDR3: CASSRPSGSDTQYF; DNA: TGTGCCAGCAGCCGCCCCTCGGGGTCAGATACGCAGTATTTT
size: many; J: TRBJ2-1; D: TRBD2; V: TRBV4-1; length: 21; CDR3: CASSPLTGTSGKNHTYNEQFF; DNA: TGCGCCAGCAGCCCATTAACCGGGACTAGCGGGAAAAACCATACCTACAATGAGCAGTTCTTC
size: many; J: TRBJ2-2; D: .; V: TRBV7-9; length: 14; CDR3: CASSLALNTGELFF; DNA: TGTGCCAGCAGCTTAGCCCTTAACACCGGGGAGCTGTTTTTT
size: many; J: TRBJ2-3; D: TRBD2; V: TRBV6-5; length: 16; CDR3: CVSSSPGLAGGDTQYF; DNA: TGTGTCAGCAGTTCCCCGGGACTAGCGGGGGGGGATACGCAGTATTTT
size: many; J: TRBJ2-3; D: TRBD2; V: TRBV6-5; length: 15; CDR3: CASSYWASGSDTQYF; DNA: TGTGCCAGCAGTTACTGGGCTAGCGGGTCCGATACGCAGTATTTT
size: many; J: TRBJ1-3; D: TRBD1; V: TRBV6-5; length: 16; CDR3: CASSYRDRAPGNTIYF; DNA: TGTGCCAGCAGTTACCGCGACAGGGCCCCTGGAAACACCATATATTTT
size: many; J: TRBJ2-1; D: TRBD2; V: TRBV11-3; length: 15; CDR3: CASSLGGGGVNEQFF; DNA: TGTGCCAGCAGCTTAGGCGGGGGAGGTGTCAATGAGCAGTTCTTC
size: few; J: TRBJ2-5; D: .; V: TRBV6-5; length: 15; CDR3: CASSYSTGTARTQYF; DNA: TGTGCCAGCAGTTACTCGACCGGGACTGCTCGCACCCAGTACTTC
size: many; J: TRBJ2-2; D: .; V: TRBV9; length: 14; CDR3: CASSVGVNTGELFF; DNA: TGTGCCAGCAGCGTCGGAGTGAACACCGGGGAGCTGTTTTTT
size: .; J: TRBJ1-6; D: .; V: TRBV14; length: 14; CDR3: CASSQLEYNSPLHF; DNA: TGTGCCAGCAGCCAACTGGAGTATAATTCACCCCTCCACTTT
size: many; J: TRBJ1-2; D: .; V: TRBV9; length: 11; CDR3: CASTSEGGYTF; DNA: TGTGCCAGCACCTCGGAGGGGGGCTACACCTTC
size: few; J: TRBJ2-3; D: TRBD2; V: TRBV7-9; length: 19; CDR3: CASSPRTSGGTASTDTQYF; DNA: TGTGCCAGCAGCCCCCGGACTAGCGGGGGGACCGCTAGCACAGATACGCAGTATTTT
size: many; J: TRBJ2-5; D: TRBD2; V: TRBV7-6; length: 19; CDR3: CASSLEGWNSGGAQETQYF; DNA: TGTGCCAGCAGCTTAGAGGGGTGGAATAGCGGGGGGGCTCAAGAGACCCAGTACTTC
size: .; J: TRBJ2-3; D: .; V: TRBV6-6; length: 14; CDR3: CASSYSGRTDTQYF; DNA: TGTGCCAGCAGTTACTCGGGGCGTACAGATACGCAGTATTTT
size: many; J: TRBJ1-3; D: .; V: TRBV7-9; length: 16; CDR3: CASIPLAQVSGNTIYF; DNA: TGTGCCAGCATCCCCCTCGCACAGGTCTCTGGAAACACCATATATTTT
size: many; J: TRBJ2-4; D: .; V: TRBV6-5; length: 15; CDR3: CASSYSALAKNIQYF; DNA: TGTGCCAGCAGTTACTCTGCGTTAGCCAAAAACATTCAGTACTTC
size: many; J: TRBJ2-2; D: .; V: TRBV2; length: 14; CDR3: CASSETPSSGELFF; DNA: TGTGCCAGCAGTGAGACCCCTAGCTCCGGGGAGCTGTTTTTT
size: many; J: TRBJ2-1; D: TRBD2; V: TRBV4-1; length: 18; CDR3: CASSLTYGTSGSYNEQFF; DNA: TGCGCCAGCAGTCTCACCTATGGGACTAGCGGGAGTTACAATGAGCAGTTCTTC
size: many; J: TRBJ2-5; D: .; V: TRBV5-6; length: 15; CDR3: CASSLRGWGQETQYF; DNA: TGTGCCAGCAGCTTACGGGGGTGGGGTCAAGAGACCCAGTACTTC
size: .; J: TRBJ1-5; D: TRBD1; V: TRBV27; length: 15; CDR3: CASSRGDGNQQPQHF; DNA: TGTGCCAGCAGCAGGGGGGACGGGAATCAACAACCCCAGCATTTT
size: few; J: TRBJ1-1; D: .; V: TRBV6-6; length: 14; CDR3: CASRHGGVPAEAFF; DNA: TGTGCCAGCCGACACGGGGGAGTGCCCGCTGAAGCTTTCTTT
size: many; J: TRBJ2-2; D: .; V: TRBV5-4; length: 15; CDR3: CASSLFGGNTGELFF; DNA: TGTGCCAGCAGCTTATTCGGGGGGAACACCGGGGAGCTGTTTTTT
size: many; J: TRBJ2-7; D: .; V: TRBV29-1; length: 12; CDR3: CSVRTLSYEQYF; DNA: TGCAGCGTGCGGACACTAAGTTACGAGCAGTACTTC
size: few; J: TRBJ2-1; D: .; V: TRBV9; length: 16; CDR3: CASSVAGSSPYNEQFF; DNA: TGTGCCAGCAGCGTAGCGGGGTCATCTCCTTACAATGAGCAGTTCTTC
size: .; J: TRBJ2-5; D: .; V: TRBV7-6; length: 15; CDR3: CASSLAMAGRETQYF; DNA: TGTGCCAGCAGCTTAGCGATGGCAGGCCGGGAGACCCAGTACTTC
size: few; J: TRBJ2-7; D: .; V: TRBV4-1; length: 17; CDR3: CASSQDLGTDYAYEQYF; DNA: TGCGCCAGCAGCCAAGATTTAGGAACAGACTATGCCTACGAGCAGTACTTC
size: many; J: TRBJ2-4; D: .; V: TRBV19; length: 12; CDR3: CASKPPGDIQYF; DNA: TGTGCCAGCAAACCCCCAGGGGACATTCAGTACTTC
size: few; J: TRBJ2-7; D: .; V: TRBV5-1; length: 15; CDR3: CASSPGGGSSYEQYF; DNA: TGCGCCAGCAGCCCCGGGGGAGGCAGCTCCTACGAGCAGTACTTC
size: many; J: TRBJ1-1; D: .; V: TRBV11-2; length: 15; CDR3: CASSPRGRLDTEAFF; DNA: TGTGCCAGCAGCCCAAGGGGCAGATTGGACACTGAAGCTTTCTTT
size: .; J: TRBJ2-5; D: TRBD2; V: TRBV29-1; length: 15; CDR3: CSVLTSGGSQETQYF; DNA: TGCAGCGTCCTTACTAGCGGGGGCTCGCAAGAGACCCAGTACTTC
size: .; J: TRBJ1-5; D: TRBD1; V: TRBV18; length: 17; CDR3: CASSPLGTGGFNQPQHF; DNA: TGTGCCAGCTCACCTCTCGGGACAGGGGGCTTCAATCAGCCCCAGCATTTT
size: many; J: TRBJ2-7; D: TRBD1; V: TRBV11-2; length: 14; CDR3: CASSLDRGLHEQYF; DNA: TGTGCCAGCAGCTTAGACAGGGGGCTCCACGAGCAGTACTTC
size: many; J: TRBJ2-1; D: TRBD2; V: TRBV14; length: 17; CDR3: CASSQDPGLAGAREQFF; DNA: TGTGCCAGCAGCCAAGATCCGGGACTAGCGGGAGCCAGAGAGCAGTTCTTC
size: many; J: TRBJ2-6; D: .; V: TRBV1; length: 19; CDR3: CTSSQLAGGPGSGANVLTF; DNA: TGCACCAGCAGCCAACTAGCGGGGGGCCCAGGCTCTGGGGCCAACGTCCTGACTTTC
size: many; J: TRBJ2-1; D: .; V: TRBV5-4; length: 15; CDR3: CASSLLGRKVDEQFF; DNA: TGTGCCAGCAGCTTGCTCGGGAGAAAGGTAGATGAGCAGTTCTTC
size: many; J: TRBJ2-5; D: .; V: TRBV5-6; length: 13; CDR3: CASSIDRGETQYF; DNA: TGTGCCAGCAGCATCGATCGGGGAGAGACCCAGTACTTC
size: few; J: TRBJ1-2; D: .; V: TRBV27; length: 16; CDR3: CASSLFAGVSNYGYTF; DNA: TGTGCCAGCAGTTTATTCGCGGGGGTTTCAAACTATGGCTACACCTTC
size: few; J: TRBJ2-4; D: .; V: TRBV25-1; length: 11; CDR3: CASSESSIQYF; DNA: TGTGCCAGCAGTGAATCTAGCATTCAGTACTTC
size: many; J: TRBJ2-3; D: TRBD2; V: TRBV4-1; length: 16; CDR3: CASSPPLAGLTDTQYF; DNA: TGCGCCAGCAGCCCCCCTCTAGCGGGGCTTACAGATACGCAGTATTTT